This paragraph reports one T cell receptor (beta chain). The antigen remains undetermined. Clones were read by immunoSEQ multiplex PCR, and TCRdb kept only the in-frame ones, dropping some. This sample yields about 36,000 clones, of which roughly 80% are seen a single time; over 5% belongs to the top ten. The data originate from a study of CD4 T cells in relation to SARS-CoV-2 and coronaviruses. The CDR3 length is 11 residues. Germline CDR1 reads KGHSH; CDR2 reads LQKENI. Trimming pared 3 bases from V and 1 base from J, leaving 0 bases between. The chain is built from TRBV18 and TRBJ2-5, with D uncertain. Sample: naive CD4+ T cells from PBMCs, cultured in vitro. Specified subset: naive CD4+ T cells isolated by negative enrichment. This TCR came from an adult with COVID-19. The CDR3 DNA sequence: TGTGCCAGCTCACCCCAAGAGACCCAGTACTTC. The encoded protein is CASSPQETQYF.